This T cell receptor beta chain came from a study of blood T cell repertoires in COVID-19. Germline trimming cut 5 bases from V and 8 bases from J; bases unmatched to any gene: 14. Per germline, CDR1 SGHDN and CDR2 FVKESK. This CDR3 has 16 amino acids. Produced via immunoSEQ multiplex PCR; TCRdb's table is partial and in-frame only. The top ten hold approximately 3% of the sample, which has a few hundred thousand clones, around 89% seen once. The chain carries TRBV14 and TRBJ2-1; 8 bases match TRBD2. The source material was peripheral blood. The sequence derives from a woman aged 30 to 39 with COVID-19, enrolled during active disease. CDR3 amino acids: CASSSTGTSVIDEQFF. DNA of the CDR3: TGTGCCAGCAGCTCAACCGGGACTAGTGTCATCGATGAGCAGTTCTTC.